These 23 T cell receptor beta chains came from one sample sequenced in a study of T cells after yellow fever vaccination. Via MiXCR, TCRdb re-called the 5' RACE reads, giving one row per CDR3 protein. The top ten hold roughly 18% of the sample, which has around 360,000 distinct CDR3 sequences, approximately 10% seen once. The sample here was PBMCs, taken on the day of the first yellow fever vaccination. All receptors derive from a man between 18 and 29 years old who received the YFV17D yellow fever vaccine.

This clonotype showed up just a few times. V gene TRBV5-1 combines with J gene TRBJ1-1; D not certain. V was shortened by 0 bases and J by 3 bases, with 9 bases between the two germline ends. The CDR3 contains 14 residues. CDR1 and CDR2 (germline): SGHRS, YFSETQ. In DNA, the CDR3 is TGCGCCAGCAGCTTGGGCAGAAGTTACACTGAAGCTTTCTTT. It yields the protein CASSLGRSYTEAFF. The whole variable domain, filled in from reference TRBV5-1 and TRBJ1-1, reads KAGVTQTPRYLIKTRGQQVTLSCSPISGHRSVSWYQQTPGQGLQFLFEYFSETQRNKGNFPGRFSGRQFSNSRSEMNVSTLELGDSALYLCASSLGRSYTEAFFGQGTRLTVV.

DNA for the CDR3: TGTGCCAGCAGCTCCGACTCGCCTGGGGCTATAGCGCAGTATTTT. Amino acid sequence: CASSSDSPGAIAQYF. The genes are TRBV7-2 and TRBJ2-3; D possibly corresponds to TRBD1 (5 bases). Looked up from germline, CDR1 is SGHTA and CDR2 is FQGNSA. Trimming stripped 4 bases from V and 10 bases from J, with 21 bases between. This CDR3 has 15 residues.

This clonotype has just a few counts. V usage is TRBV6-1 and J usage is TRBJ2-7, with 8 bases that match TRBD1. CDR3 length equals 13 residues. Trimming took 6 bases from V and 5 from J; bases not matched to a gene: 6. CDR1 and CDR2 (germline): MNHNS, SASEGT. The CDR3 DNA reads TGTGCCAGCAGGAGGACAGGGTTGGACGAGCAGTACTTC. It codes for CASRRTGLDEQYF.

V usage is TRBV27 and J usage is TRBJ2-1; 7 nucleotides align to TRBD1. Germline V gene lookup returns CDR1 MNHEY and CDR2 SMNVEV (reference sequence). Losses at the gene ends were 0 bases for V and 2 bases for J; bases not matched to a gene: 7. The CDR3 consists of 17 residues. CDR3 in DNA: TGTGCCAGCAGTTTATCGATGGCAGGGGGACCCTACAATGAGCAGTTCTTC. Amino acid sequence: CASSLSMAGGPYNEQFF.

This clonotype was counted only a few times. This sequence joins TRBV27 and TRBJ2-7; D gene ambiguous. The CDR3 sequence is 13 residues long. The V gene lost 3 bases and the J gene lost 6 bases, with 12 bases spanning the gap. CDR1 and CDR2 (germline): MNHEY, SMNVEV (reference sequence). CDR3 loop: CASSFRNPFEQYF. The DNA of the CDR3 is TGTGCCAGCAGTTTCCGGAACCCCTTCGAGCAGTACTTC.

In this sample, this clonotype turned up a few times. The CDR3 coding sequence is TGTGCCAGCAGCAAAGTGGACAGGACAGCCAAAAACATTCAGTACTTC. Protein: CASSKVDRTAKNIQYF. The rearrangement uses TRBV21-1 and TRBJ2-4; the table's D gene call, TRBD1, was not cross checked with the DNA. TRBV21-1 has pseudogene status. This CDR3 has 16 residues.

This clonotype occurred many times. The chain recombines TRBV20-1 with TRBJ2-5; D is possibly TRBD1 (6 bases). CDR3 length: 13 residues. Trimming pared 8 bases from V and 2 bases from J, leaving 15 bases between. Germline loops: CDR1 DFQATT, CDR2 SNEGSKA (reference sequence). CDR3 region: CSPSLGAQETQYF. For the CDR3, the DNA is TGCAGTCCCAGCCTGGGGGCACAAGAGACCCAGTACTTC.

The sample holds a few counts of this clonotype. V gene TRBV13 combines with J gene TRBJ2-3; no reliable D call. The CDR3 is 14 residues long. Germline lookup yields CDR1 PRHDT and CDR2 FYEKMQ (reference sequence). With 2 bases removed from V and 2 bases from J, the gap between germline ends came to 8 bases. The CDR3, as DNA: TGTGCCAGCAGCTTACAACGGTTCACAGATACGCAGTATTTT. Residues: CASSLQRFTDTQYF.

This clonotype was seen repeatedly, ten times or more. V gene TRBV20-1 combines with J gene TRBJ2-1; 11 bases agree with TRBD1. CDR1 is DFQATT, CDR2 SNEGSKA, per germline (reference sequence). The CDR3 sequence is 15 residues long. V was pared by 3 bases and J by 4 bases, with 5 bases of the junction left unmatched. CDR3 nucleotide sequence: TGCAGTGCTAGGGGGACAGGGGGGGGTTACAATGAGCAGTTCTTC. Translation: CSARGTGGGYNEQFF.

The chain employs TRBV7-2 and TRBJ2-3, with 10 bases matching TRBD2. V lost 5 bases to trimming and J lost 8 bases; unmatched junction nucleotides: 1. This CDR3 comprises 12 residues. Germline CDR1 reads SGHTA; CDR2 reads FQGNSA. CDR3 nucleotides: TGTGCCAGCAGCGCTAGCGGGGGTACGCAGTATTTT. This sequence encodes CASSASGGTQYF.

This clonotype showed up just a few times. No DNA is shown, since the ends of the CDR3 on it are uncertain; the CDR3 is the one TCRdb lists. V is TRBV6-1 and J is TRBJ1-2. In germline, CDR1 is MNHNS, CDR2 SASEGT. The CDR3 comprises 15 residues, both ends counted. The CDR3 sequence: CASSEFGSGSYGYTF.

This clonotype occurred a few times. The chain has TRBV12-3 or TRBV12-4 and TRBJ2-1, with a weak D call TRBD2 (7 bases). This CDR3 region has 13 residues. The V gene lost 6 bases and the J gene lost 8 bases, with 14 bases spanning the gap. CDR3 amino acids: CASRTGGGDEQFF. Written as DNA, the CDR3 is TGTGCCAGCAGAACGGGGGGCGGGGATGAGCAGTTCTTC.

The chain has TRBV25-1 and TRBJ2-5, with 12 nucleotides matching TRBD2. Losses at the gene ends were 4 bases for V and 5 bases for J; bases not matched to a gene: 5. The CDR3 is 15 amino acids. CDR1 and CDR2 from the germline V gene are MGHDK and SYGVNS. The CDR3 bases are TGTGCCAGCAGTGTCGGACTAGCGGGGAGGGAGACCCAGTACTTC. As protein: CASSVGLAGRETQYF.

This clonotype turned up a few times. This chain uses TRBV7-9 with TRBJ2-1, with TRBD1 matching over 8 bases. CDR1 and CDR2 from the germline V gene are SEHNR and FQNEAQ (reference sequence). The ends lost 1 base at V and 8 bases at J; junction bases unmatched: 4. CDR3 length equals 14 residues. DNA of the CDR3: TGTGCCAGCAGCTTAGGGACAGGGTTTCATGAGCAGTTCTTC. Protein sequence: CASSLGTGFHEQFF.

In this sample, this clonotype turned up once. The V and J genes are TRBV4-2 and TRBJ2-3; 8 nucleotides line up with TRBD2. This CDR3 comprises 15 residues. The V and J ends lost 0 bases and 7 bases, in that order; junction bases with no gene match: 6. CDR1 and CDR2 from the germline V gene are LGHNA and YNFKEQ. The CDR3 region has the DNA TGTGCCAGCAGCCAAGATGGAAGCGGGGGAAATACGCAGTATTTT. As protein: CASSQDGSGGNTQYF.

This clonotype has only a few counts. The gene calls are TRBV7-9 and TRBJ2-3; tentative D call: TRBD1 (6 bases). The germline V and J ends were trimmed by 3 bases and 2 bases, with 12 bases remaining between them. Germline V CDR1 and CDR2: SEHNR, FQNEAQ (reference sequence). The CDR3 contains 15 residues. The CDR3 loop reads CASSFYGDITDTQYF. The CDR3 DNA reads TGTGCCAGCAGCTTCTACGGGGACATCACAGATACGCAGTATTTT.

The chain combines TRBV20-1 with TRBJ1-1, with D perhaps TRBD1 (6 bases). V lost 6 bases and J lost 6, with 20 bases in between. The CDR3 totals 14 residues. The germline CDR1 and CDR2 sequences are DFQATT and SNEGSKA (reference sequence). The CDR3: CSAKRRQADAEAFF. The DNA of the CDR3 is TGCAGTGCGAAGCGCCGACAGGCCGACGCTGAAGCTTTCTTT.

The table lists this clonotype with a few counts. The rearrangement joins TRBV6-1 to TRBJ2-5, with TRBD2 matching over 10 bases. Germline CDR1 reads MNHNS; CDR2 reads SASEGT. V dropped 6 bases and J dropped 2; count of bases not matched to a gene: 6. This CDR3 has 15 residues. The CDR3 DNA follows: TGTGCCAGCAGCCGGACTAGCGGTGATCAAGAGACCCAGTACTTC. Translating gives CASSRTSGDQETQYF.

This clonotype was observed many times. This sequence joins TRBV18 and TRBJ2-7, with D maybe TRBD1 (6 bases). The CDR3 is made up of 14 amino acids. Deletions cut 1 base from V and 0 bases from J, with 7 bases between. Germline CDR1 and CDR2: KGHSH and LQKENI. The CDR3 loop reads CASSPRGGSYEQYV. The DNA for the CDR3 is TGTGCCAGCTCACCACGAGGGGGCTCCTACGAGCAGTACGTC.

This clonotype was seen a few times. CDR3 nucleotides: TGTGCCATTCGGCAGCGGGGGGGCCGGAATGAGCAGTTCTTC. This gives the protein CAIRQRGGRNEQFF. This sequence joins TRBV7-8 and TRBJ2-1; TRBD2 matches at 10 bases. CDR3 length: 14 amino acids. Looked up from germline, CDR1 is SGHVS and CDR2 is FQNEAQ. V was clipped by 10 bases and J by 7 bases; unmatched bases: 10. The full variable domain, rest sourced from reference TRBV7-8 and TRBJ2-1, is GAGVSQSPRYKVAKRGQDVALRCDPISGHVSLFWYQQALGQGPEFLTYFQNEAQLDKSGLPSDRFFAERPEGSVSTLKIQRTQQEDSAVYLCAIRQRGGRNEQFFGPGTRLTVL.

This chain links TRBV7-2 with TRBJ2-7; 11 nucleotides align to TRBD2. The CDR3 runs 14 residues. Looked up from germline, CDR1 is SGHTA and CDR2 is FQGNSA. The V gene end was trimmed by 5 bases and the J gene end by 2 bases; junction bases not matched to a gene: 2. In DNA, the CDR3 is TGTGCCAGCAGCCAGACTAGCGGGACCTACGAGCAGTACTTC. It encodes CASSQTSGTYEQYF.

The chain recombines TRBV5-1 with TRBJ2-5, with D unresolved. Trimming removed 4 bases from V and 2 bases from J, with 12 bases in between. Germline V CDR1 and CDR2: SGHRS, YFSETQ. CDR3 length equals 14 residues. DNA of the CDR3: TGCGCCAGCAGCCCCCGGGCCACTCAAGAGACCCAGTACTTC. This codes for CASSPRATQETQYF. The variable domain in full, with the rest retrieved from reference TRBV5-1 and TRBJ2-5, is KAGVTQTPRYLIKTRGQQVTLSCSPISGHRSVSWYQQTPGQGLQFLFEYFSETQRNKGNFPGRFSGRQFSNSRSEMNVSTLELGDSALYLCASSPRATQETQYFGPGTRLLVL.

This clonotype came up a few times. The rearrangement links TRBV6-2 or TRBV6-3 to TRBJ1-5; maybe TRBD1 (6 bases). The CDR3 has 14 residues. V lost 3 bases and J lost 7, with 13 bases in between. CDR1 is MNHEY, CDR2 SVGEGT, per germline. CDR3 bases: TGTGCCAGCAGTTATACGGACAGAACCCAGCCCCAGCATTTT. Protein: CASSYTDRTQPQHF.